This T cell receptor beta chain was observed in a study of regulatory T cells in long-lasting Graves disease. Overall study results and limits: Public clonotype sharing was higher in persistent than newly diagnosed patients.

The time point is: newly diagnosed GD, antithyroid drugs for less than 3 months. Isolated PBMC RNA provided the starting material for the TCR library. This clonotype was seen many times. What it binds is unknown. Building of the TCR beta libraries involved iRepertoire HTBI primers and Arm-PCR of CDR3 regions. TCRdb itself ran the multiplex PCR reads through MiXCR, one entry per CDR3 protein. The data hold about 370,000 distinct CDR3 sequences, with roughly a sixth observed a single time. Per the germline V gene, CDR1 is DFQATT and CDR2 is SNEGSKA (reference sequence). V lost 5 bases and J 4 bases, leaving 19 bases between the germline ends. The CDR3 runs to 15 residues.

The source is a female donor with Graves disease. The starting material was peripheral blood mononuclear cells (PBMCs), obtained at new diagnosis, from a patient treated with antithyroid drugs. The V gene is TRBV20-1, the J gene TRBJ2-3; D assignment may be TRBD1 or TRBD2 (5 bases each). The CDR3 loop reads CSAPTGTARADTQYF. CDR3 sequence (DNA): TGCAGTGCTCCAACCGGGACCGCCAGGGCAGATACGCAGTATTTT.